The following is a T cell receptor (beta chain) sequence with its context. Method: immunoSEQ multiplex PCR; TCRdb's copy keeps in-frame clones and lacks some. The sample consists of hundreds of thousands of clones, approximately 87% of them appearing once. This record belongs to a study of shared T cell receptors in the human thymus. CDR1 and CDR2 (germline): SGHTA, FQGNSA. This CDR3 is 16 amino acids long. Trimming took 0 bases from V and 3 from J; bases not matched to a gene: 3. These data also featured in a second study, about human thymus T cells. Turning to that study: Healthy Finnish infants undergoing corrective surgery for congenital heart defects were used as donors. From resections taken during corrective heart surgery, the thymus tissue was obtained. V and J gene usage appeared biased in thymic and blood repertoires. A high degree of thymic repertoire overlap among unrelated individuals was reported in related research.

This TCR derives from a boy younger than two with a congenital heart defect. This chain links TRBV7-2 with TRBJ2-2; 8 bases line up with TRBD2. The sequenced sample consisted of thymocytes. CDR3 coding DNA: TGTGCCAGCAGCTTAGCACCAGCGGGGGACACCGGGGAGCTGTTTTTT. This sequence encodes CASSLAPAGDTGELFF.